This is a list of T cell receptor beta chains from one sample in a study of a mutant IDH1 vaccine in newly diagnosed glioma. Their antigen targets remain unknown. Method: immunoSEQ multiplex PCR; TCRdb's copy keeps in-frame clones and lacks some. The data hold 50,000 to 65,000 clones, with about 88% observed a single time. This material consisted of PBMCs, taken from a glioma patient whose treatment included an IDH1 peptide vaccine. The receptors come from a woman aged 45 to 65 with glioma. CDR3s include the opening cysteine and the closing phenylalanine or tryptophan. The D gene is left open where the match is weak. Where a row states a size, it is once, few, many or the class of an expanded clone; other rows omit it.

d_call	v_call	j_call	clone_size	cdr3_aa	cdr3_nt
.	TRBV19	TRBJ1-1	once	CASSIEGYTEAFF	TGTGCCAGTAGTATAGAGGGATACACTGAAGCTTTCTTT
TRBD1	TRBV10-3	TRBJ1-1	.	CAISERTGGNTEAFF	TGTGCCATCAGTGAACGGACAGGGGGGAACACTGAAGCTTTCTTT
.	TRBV4-1	TRBJ1-2	.	CASSQDGAGGLGYTF	TGCGCCAGCAGCCAAGATGGGGCGGGGGGGCTTGGCTACACCTTC
.	TRBV4-1	TRBJ2-2	once	CASSQGTPGTYNTGELFF	TGCGCCAGCAGCCAAGGGACTCCCGGGACATATAACACCGGGGAGCTGTTTTTT
.	TRBV5-1	TRBJ1-1	.	CASSLEGRGGTEAFF	TGCGCCAGCAGCTTGGAGGGCAGGGGAGGGACTGAAGCTTTCTTT
TRBD1	TRBV4-3	TRBJ1-2	.	CASSQVDRGHGYTF	TGCGCCAGCAGCCAAGTCGACAGGGGGCATGGCTACACCTTC
.	TRBV14	TRBJ2-7	.	CASSPGSSYEQYF	TGTGCCAGCAGCCCTGGGTCCTCCTACGAGCAGTACTTC
.	TRBV5-1	TRBJ1-1	.	CASSLGQINTEAFF	TGCGCCAGCAGCTTGGGACAGATTAACACTGAAGCTTTCTTT
.	TRBV5-4	TRBJ2-3	.	CASSLTGIDTQYF	TGTGCCAGCAGCCTCACAGGTATAGATACGCAGTATTTT
.	TRBV11-2	TRBJ1-6	.	CASSSWTGGSSPLHF	TGTGCCAGCAGCTCTTGGACGGGGGGTAGTTCACCCCTCCACTTT
.	TRBV4-3	TRBJ2-2	.	CASSQDLTPGELFF	TGCGCCAGCAGCCAAGACTTGACACCCGGGGAGCTGTTTTTT
TRBD1	TRBV19	TRBJ2-5	.	CASSSPGTGGETQYF	TGTGCCAGTAGTTCCCCCGGGACAGGGGGAGAGACCCAGTACTTC
.	TRBV6-1	TRBJ1-6	.	CASSEVGGWNSPLHF	TGTGCCAGCAGTGAAGTGGGGGGCTGGAATTCACCCCTCCACTTT
TRBD1	TRBV9	TRBJ1-5	.	CASSGQGNNQPQHF	TGTGCCAGCAGCGGACAGGGGAACAATCAGCCCCAGCATTTT
.	TRBV2	TRBJ2-5	.	CASSFEGPREETQYF	TGTGCCAGCAGCTTTGAGGGGCCGAGGGAAGAGACCCAGTACTTC
.	TRBV19	TRBJ2-5	.	CASSRGETQYF	TGTGCCAGTAGCCGAGGAGAGACCCAGTACTTC
.	TRBV9	TRBJ1-1	.	CASSRDWDTEAFF	TGTGCCAGCAGCCGGGATTGGGACACTGAAGCTTTCTTT
.	TRBV4-2	TRBJ2-3	.	CASSQDGKGTDTQYF	TGTGCCAGCAGCCAAGATGGGAAGGGCACAGATACGCAGTATTTT
.	TRBV5-6	TRBJ1-6	.	CASSLGTGNSPLHF	TGTGCCAGCAGCTTGGGGACGGGGAATTCACCCCTCCACTTT
TRBD1	TRBV28	TRBJ1-6	.	CASDRGNSPLHF	TGTGCCAGCGACAGGGGCAATTCACCCCTCCACTTT
.	TRBV27	TRBJ2-7	.	CASSLTVPYEQYF	TGTGCCAGCAGTTTAACCGTCCCTTACGAGCAGTACTTC
.	TRBV7-3	TRBJ2-2	few	CASAGLNTGELFF	TGTGCCAGCGCAGGCCTGAACACCGGGGAGCTGTTTTTT
.	TRBV30	TRBJ1-1	few	CAWSVSGGLAFF	TGTGCCTGGAGTGTATCGGGGGGTCTAGCTTTCTTT
.	TRBV5-1	TRBJ1-1	.	CASSEVSDTEAFF	TGCGCCAGCAGCGAAGTTTCGGACACTGAAGCTTTCTTT
TRBD2	TRBV5-1	TRBJ2-7	.	CASSPGTRGYEQYF	TGCGCCAGCAGCCCCGGGACTAGGGGCTACGAGCAGTACTTC
.	TRBV28	TRBJ2-2	.	CASSLVPAMSRELFF	TGTGCCAGCAGTTTAGTGCCTGCCATGAGTCGGGAGCTGTTTTTT
.	TRBV5-6	TRBJ2-5	few	CASSGGQKTQYF	TGTGCCAGCAGCGGGGGCCAAAAGACCCAGTACTTC
.	TRBV6-5	TRBJ2-1	.	CASSILPGGEQFF	TGTGCCAGCAGTATCCTTCCTGGGGGGGAGCAGTTCTTC
TRBD1	TRBV7-2	TRBJ1-4	.	CASSSTGASEKLFF	TGTGCCAGCAGCTCCACAGGGGCAAGTGAAAAACTGTTTTTT
.	TRBV2	TRBJ1-5	once	CASSEVTSNQPQHF	TGTGCCAGCAGTGAAGTCACAAGCAATCAGCCCCAGCATTTT
.	TRBV29-1	TRBJ1-1	few	CSVIAPGNTEAFF	TGCAGCGTCATCGCCCCAGGGAACACTGAAGCTTTCTTT
.	TRBV11-2	TRBJ1-2	.	CASSLGVGAANYGYTF	TGTGCCAGCAGCTTAGGTGTCGGGGCAGCTAACTATGGCTACACCTTC
.	TRBV5-6	TRBJ2-1	.	CASSLAASGVYDEQFF	TGTGCCAGCAGCTTAGCCGCTAGTGGAGTGTATGATGAGCAGTTCTTC
.	TRBV5-6	TRBJ1-2	.	CASSPEGVRKTNYGYTF	TGTGCCAGCAGCCCGGAGGGAGTCAGAAAAACTAACTATGGCTACACCTTC
.	TRBV9	TRBJ1-2	few	CASSVVSGGGFYGYTF	TGTGCCAGCAGCGTAGTCTCTGGGGGGGGCTTCTATGGCTACACCTTC
.	TRBV19	TRBJ1-5	once	CASSIGGLQPQHF	TGTGCCAGTAGTATAGGCGGGCTTCAGCCCCAGCATTTT
TRBD1	TRBV7-9	TRBJ2-7	.	CASISSVPGQGNYEQYF	TGTGCCAGCATCTCCTCCGTCCCGGGACAGGGGAATTACGAGCAGTACTTC
.	TRBV2	TRBJ2-3	.	CASSETGRADTQYF	TGTGCCAGCAGTGAAACAGGGAGGGCAGATACGCAGTATTTT
.	TRBV2	TRBJ1-5	.	CASSEEGGVGQPQHF	TGTGCCAGCAGTGAAGAAGGAGGTGTGGGTCAGCCCCAGCATTTT
TRBD2	TRBV2	TRBJ2-3	.	CASTLGLASDTQYF	TGTGCCAGCACCTTGGGACTAGCGTCAGATACGCAGTATTTT
TRBD2	TRBV9	TRBJ2-7	.	CASSVEGGGAREQYF	TGTGCCAGCAGCGTAGAGGGCGGGGGGGCTCGCGAGCAGTACTTC
TRBD1	TRBV5-5	TRBJ2-3	once	CASSLGPTGRGADTQYF	TGTGCCAGCAGCTTGGGCCCGACAGGGCGAGGGGCAGATACGCAGTATTTT
.	TRBV4-2	TRBJ1-1	.	CASSQGTNRYEAFF	TGTGCCAGCAGCCAAGGTACGAACAGATATGAAGCTTTCTTT
.	TRBV2	TRBJ1-1	.	CASRRTALYTEAFF	TGTGCCAGCAGGCGGACGGCCCTTTACACTGAAGCTTTCTTT
.	TRBV5-5	TRBJ1-2	.	CASSLLATASNYGYTF	TGTGCCAGCAGCTTGTTGGCGACCGCTTCTAACTATGGCTACACCTTC
.	TRBV2	TRBJ1-5	few	CASRTPNQPQHF	TGTGCCAGCAGAACTCCGAATCAGCCCCAGCATTTT
TRBD1	TRBV30	TRBJ2-7	.	CAWSTGQGVREQYF	TGTGCCTGGAGTACGGGACAGGGGGTTCGGGAGCAGTACTTC
.	TRBV13	TRBJ1-1	.	CASVRVMNTEAFF	TGTGCCAGCGTCAGGGTAATGAACACTGAAGCTTTCTTT
TRBD1	TRBV5-1	TRBJ1-3	.	CASSPTGSSGNTIYF	TGCGCCAGCAGCCCGACAGGGTCTTCTGGAAACACCATATATTTT
.	TRBV19	TRBJ2-5	once	CASSIFPGEGDETQYF	TGTGCCAGTAGTATATTCCCAGGGGAGGGGGACGAGACCCAGTACTTC
.	TRBV9	TRBJ2-3	.	CASSVGTATDTQYF	TGTGCCAGCAGCGTAGGGACAGCCACAGATACGCAGTATTTT
.	TRBV19	TRBJ1-2	.	CASRWGEDYGYTF	TGTGCCAGTAGGTGGGGGGAGGACTATGGCTACACCTTC
.	TRBV30	TRBJ1-3	once	CAWANRDSRFYGNTIYF	TGTGCCTGGGCAAACCGGGACTCCCGTTTTTATGGAAACACCATATATTTT
.	TRBV18	TRBJ1-2	.	CASSPGKGDGYTF	TGTGCCAGCTCACCAGGGAAGGGTGATGGCTACACCTTC
.	TRBV19	TRBJ2-7	.	CASSDSPSYEQYF	TGTGCCAGTAGCGACTCACCCTCCTACGAGCAGTACTTC